The clone carrying this TCR beta chain was counted a single time. CDR3 length: 15 residues. V shed 6 bases and J shed 4 bases, with 19 bases lying between them. Germline assignment: CDR1 LNHDA and CDR2 SQIVND (reference sequence). Input for naive CD8 libraries was about 17,000 to 1,100,000 sorted cells; the RNA fraction used was 10%, 30% or 50%. The authors sorted naive CD8 T cells as CD8+CD4-CCR7+CD45RA+. The data originate from a study of molecular identifiers for immune sequencing clone quantification. Previously described methods with listed TCR primers produced the bulk TCR libraries. TCRdb redid the calling of the PCR reads with MiXCR, one entry per CDR3 protein. The sample lists hundreds of thousands of distinct CDR3 sequences, roughly 25% occurring once.

What was sequenced was naive CD8+ T cells from blood, with Jurkat cell RNA spiked in. Regarding subset: FACS-sorted CD8+CD4-CCR7+CD45RA+ naive T cells. The clonotype comes from a human donor in good health. Some libraries in this study had Jurkat cell RNA spiked in. The V call is TRBV19, the J call TRBJ2-7; unclear D gene. CDR3 loop: CASSPDSQFTYEQYF. CDR3 bases: TGTGCCAGTAGCCCCGACTCCCAATTTACGTACGAGCAGTACTTC.